This entry lists 31 T cell receptor beta chains sequenced from one sample in a study of patients and donors after allogeneic stem cell transplantation. TCRdb used MiXCR to reprocess the RT-PCR reads, holding one entry per CDR3 protein. The sample lists about a million distinct CDR3 sequences; approximately 18% were seen once. The sequenced material came from blood, either unsorted or a sorted T cell fraction (not recorded which). The source is a human donor who was either an allogeneic HSCT recipient or a stem cell or donor lymphocyte infusion donor (not recorded which). It is not recorded whose cells these are; they may come from a transplant donor.

In its sample, this clonotype was seen a few times. This sequence joins TRBV2 and TRBJ2-3; 9 bases fit TRBD1. From germline, CDR1 is SNHLY and CDR2 FYNNEI. J was trimmed by 9 bases and V by 6 bases; bases with no gene match: 7. The CDR3 sequence is 13 residues long. CDR3 sequence reads: CASREGQGGTQYF. The CDR3 nucleotides are TGTGCCAGCAGAGAGGGACAGGGAGGGACGCAGTATTTT. The whole variable domain, filled in from reference TRBV2 and TRBJ2-3, reads EPEVTQTPSHQVTQMGQEVILRCVPISNHLYFYWYRQILGQKVEFLVSFYNNEISEKSEIFDDQFSVERPDGSNFTLKIRSTKLEDSAMYFCASREGQGGTQYFGPGTRLTVL.

Only a few counts were recorded for this clonotype. The genes are TRBV2 and TRBJ2-4; TRBD1 matches 10 bases. The CDR3 consists of 12 residues. V shed 6 bases, J shed 8 bases, and the junction held 1 base outside the gene matches. Germline assignment: CDR1 SNHLY and CDR2 FYNNEI. CDR3 sequence: CASRGQGYIQYF. CDR3 nucleotides: TGTGCCAGCAGGGGACAGGGGTACATTCAGTACTTC.

The chain links TRBV4-3 to TRBJ2-3; 9 bases align to TRBD2. CDR3 length: 18 residues. With 4 bases clipped from V and 0 bases from J, the junction kept 11 bases outside the gene matches. Per the germline V gene, CDR1 is LGHNA and CDR2 is YSLEER. CDR3 sequence reads: CASSRVLQAGGSTDTQYF. The CDR3 DNA follows: TGCGCCAGCAGCCGTGTATTACAAGCGGGGGGAAGCACAGATACGCAGTATTTT.

The chain couples TRBV5-6 to TRBJ2-4; maybe TRBD2 (6 bases). The CDR3 contains 15 residues. Trimming stripped 4 bases from V and 9 bases from J, with 20 bases between. CDR1 and CDR2 from the germline V gene are SGHDT and YYEEEE. CDR3 bases: TGTGCCAGCAGCCCGCAACGACTAGTAGAAAGCATTCAGTACTTC. The encoded protein is CASSPQRLVESIQYF.

This clonotype was found many times. The chain uses TRBV7-6 and TRBJ2-4, with D possibly matching TRBD2 (6 bases). Germline loops: CDR1 SGHVS, CDR2 FNYEAQ. The CDR3 length is 13 residues. V shed 5 bases and J shed 14 bases, with 19 bases lying between them. As DNA, the CDR3 is TGTGCCAGCAGCCTTGGAGGGAACGAGTTTAAGTACTTC. Translation: CASSLGGNEFKYF.

In nucleotides, the CDR3 is TGTGCCAGCAGCTTTGATGGAGGGGGTGTCGAGCAGTACTTC. This sequence encodes CASSFDGGGVEQYF. The chain joins TRBV7-9 to TRBJ2-7; D may match TRBD1 or TRBD2 (6 bases each). V dropped 3 bases and J dropped 6 bases, with 15 bases sitting between them. This CDR3 contains 14 residues. Germline-derived CDR1 and CDR2 are SEHNR and FQNEAQ (reference sequence). Full variable domain (rest looked up from reference TRBV7-9 and TRBJ2-7): DTGVSQNPRHKITKRGQNVTFRCDPISEHNRLYWYRQTLGQGPEFLTYFQNEAQLEKSRLLSDRFSAERPKGSFSTLEIQRTEQGDSAMYLCASSFDGGGVEQYFGPGTRLTVT.

This clonotype has more than one count but fewer than ten. The V gene is TRBV7-2, the J gene TRBJ1-2, with D unresolved. This CDR3 has 15 residues. Trimming took 2 bases from V and 0 from J, leaving 10 bases between them. The germline CDR1 and CDR2 sequences are SGHTA and FQGNSA. This CDR3 reads CASSLIGRPNYGYTF. The DNA for the CDR3 is TGTGCCAGCAGCTTAATCGGGCGACCTAACTATGGCTACACCTTC.

The rearrangement joins TRBV4-3 to TRBJ1-2; TRBD1 matches at 7 bases. The CDR3 sequence is 20 residues long. V trimming: 0 bases; J trimming: 3 bases; junction bases outside the gene matches: 19. Germline V lookup: CDR1 LGHNA, CDR2 YSLEER. This CDR3 reads CASSQDRPGQTFSSHYGYTF. The CDR3 nucleotides read TGCGCCAGCAGCCAAGATCGGCCGGGACAGACCTTCTCTTCCCACTATGGCTACACCTTC.

The chain uses TRBV5-1 and TRBJ2-1; TRBD2 matches 14 bases. CDR1 is SGHRS, CDR2 YFSETQ, per germline. The CDR3 extends over 15 amino acids. The junction had 5 bases not matched to a gene; V was cut back by 4 bases and J by 8 bases. CDR3 protein: CASSGTSGRWYEQFF. DNA for the CDR3: TGCGCCAGCAGCGGGACTAGCGGGAGATGGTATGAGCAGTTCTTC.

This chain joins TRBV2 and TRBJ1-5, with 9 bases matching TRBD1. The CDR3 is 14 residues long. Germline V gene lookup returns CDR1 SNHLY and CDR2 FYNNEI. V gave up 1 base and J gave up 7 bases; unmatched junction bases: 2. CDR3: CASSEDRGPQPQHF. CDR3 DNA sequence: TGTGCCAGCAGTGAAGACAGGGGGCCACAGCCCCAGCATTTT.

This chain links TRBV19 with TRBJ1-2; 7 nucleotides line up with TRBD1. The length of the CDR3 is 15 residues. V dropped 6 bases and J dropped 0; count of bases not matched to a gene: 7. Germline loops: CDR1 LNHDA, CDR2 SQIVND (reference sequence). In DNA, the CDR3 is TGTGCCAGTAGGTCGGGACAGCTCCCTAACTATGGCTACACCTTC. Translation gives CASRSGQLPNYGYTF.

This clonotype was observed a few times. J is TRBJ2-5 and V is TRBV6-2 or TRBV6-3; 12 bases agree with TRBD2. The CDR3 has 17 residues. With 5 bases clipped from V and 5 bases from J, the junction kept 12 bases outside the gene matches. The V gene's germline CDR1 is MNHEY and CDR2 SVGEGT. For the CDR3, the DNA is TGTGCCAGCAGTCACGGAGGACTAGCGGGGTCCTTTGAGACCCAGTACTTC. This codes for CASSHGGLAGSFETQYF.

The chain recombines TRBV9 with TRBJ2-3, with TRBD2 matching over 11 bases. This CDR3 has 18 amino acids. CDR1 is SGDLS and CDR2 is YYNGEE in the germline V gene. Trimming took 6 bases from V and 1 from J; bases not matched to a gene: 13. The DNA for the CDR3 is TGTGCCAGCAACTCCGGGACTAGCGGAAGAATCGGCACAGATACGCAGTATTTT. It encodes CASNSGTSGRIGTDTQYF.

The CDR3 spells CASSQPGLGTEKLFF. The CDR3 DNA follows: TGTGCCAGCAGCCAACCGGGCCTAGGTACAGAAAAACTGTTTTTT. The J gene is TRBJ1-4, the V gene TRBV3-1; D unresolved. Germline CDR1 LGHDT, CDR2 YNNKEL (reference sequence). Trimming stripped 2 bases from V and 8 bases from J, with 15 bases between. CDR3 length: 15 residues.

There are a few counts of this clonotype. The chain couples TRBV24-1 to TRBJ2-3; D may be TRBD2 (5 bases). Germline assignment: CDR1 KGHDR and CDR2 SFDVKD. The ends were cut back, 3 bases at V and 4 bases at J, with 10 bases in the middle. This CDR3 region has 14 residues. CDR3 loop: CATSDPREPDTQYF. The CDR3 coding sequence is TGTGCCACCAGTGATCCGAGGGAGCCAGATACGCAGTATTTT.

This chain links TRBV4-3 with TRBJ2-1; tentative D call: TRBD1 (6 bases). The CDR3 is 13 amino acids. Looked up from germline, CDR1 is LGHNA and CDR2 is YSLEER. Trimming removed 4 bases at V and 8 bases at J, with 12 bases between. CDR3 protein: CASSRTGFHEQFF. The CDR3 nucleotides read TGCGCCAGCAGCCGAACAGGGTTCCATGAGCAGTTCTTC.

This clonotype was seen only a few times. The chain links TRBV7-3 to TRBJ2-3; maybe TRBD1 (6 bases). CDR3 length: 18 amino acids. CDR1 is SGHTA, CDR2 FQGTGA, per germline. Trimming removed 5 bases from V and 3 bases from J, with 24 bases in between. CDR3 in amino acids: CASSRGQSTFFGTDTQYF. The CDR3 DNA reads TGTGCCAGCAGCCGTGGACAGTCTACATTTTTCGGTACAGATACGCAGTATTTT.

This clonotype occurred a few times. This chain connects TRBV5-1 to TRBJ1-2, with TRBD1 matching over 7 bases. J lost 9 bases, V lost 2 bases, and 13 bases had no gene match. The CDR3 sequence is 15 residues long. The germline CDR1 and CDR2 sequences are SGHRS and YFSETQ. DNA of the CDR3: TGCGCCAGCAGCTTCCAGCAGGGGGAATGGTTAAGCTACACCTTC. This codes for CASSFQQGEWLSYTF.

This chain links TRBV20-1 with TRBJ2-2; 7 bases fit TRBD1. The CDR3 has 14 residues. The germline V gene encodes CDR1 DFQATT and CDR2 SNEGSKA (reference sequence). Trimming cost V 6 bases and J 1 base; bases outside gene matches: 5. In DNA, the CDR3 is TGCAGTGCCCGAGGGGACAGGAACACCGGGGAGCTGTTTTTT. As protein: CSARGDRNTGELFF.

This clonotype was detected a few times. J is TRBJ2-1 and V is TRBV6-5; the match to TRBD2 covers 14 bases. Germline CDR1 reads MNHEY; CDR2 reads SVGAGI. This CDR3 has 16 residues. V was clipped by 4 bases and J by 12 bases; unmatched bases: 11. The CDR3 spells CASSSHLGLAGDGQFF. The DNA for the CDR3 is TGTGCCAGCAGTTCCCACTTGGGACTAGCGGGAGACGGGCAGTTCTTC.

The sample holds many counts of this clonotype. The chain links TRBV7-9 to TRBJ1-1; D is uncertain. V was shortened by 1 base and J by 4 bases, with 13 bases between the two germline ends. The CDR3 length is 15 residues. CDR1 is SEHNR and CDR2 is FQNEAQ in the germline V gene (reference sequence). The CDR3 coding sequence is TGTGCCAGCAGCTTAGTCAACGGACCCAGCACTGAAGCTTTCTTT. Its translation: CASSLVNGPSTEAFF.

This clonotype occurred a few times. The gene calls are TRBV4-1 and TRBJ2-1; D call uncertain. The V gene lost 0 bases and the J gene lost 10 bases, with 13 bases spanning the gap. The length of the CDR3 is 14 residues. The germline CDR1 and CDR2 sequences are MGHRA and YSYEKL. CDR3 nucleotide sequence: TGCGCCAGCAGCCAAGATTCGAGCTTCTCCGAGCAGTTCTTC. Translating it yields CASSQDSSFSEQFF.

This clonotype was seen a few times. The chain combines TRBV5-1 with TRBJ1-6; a weak D match, TRBD1 (6 bases). Per the germline V gene, CDR1 is SGHRS and CDR2 is YFSETQ. The CDR3 is 14 amino acids. V gave up 6 bases and J gave up 7 bases, with 14 bases separating them. The CDR3 nucleotides read TGCGCCAGCATGGGAGGACAGACAAATTCACCCCTCCACTTT. This translates into CASMGGQTNSPLHF.

The chain employs TRBV12-3 or TRBV12-4 and TRBJ1-2; D might be TRBD1 (6 bases). CDR3 length: 15 residues. The V end lost 3 bases, the J end lost 1 base, and 12 bases lay between the germline ends. CDR3 nucleotide sequence: TGTGCCAGCAGTTTCGGGGGGGCCCATAACTATGGCTACACCTTC. Amino acid sequence: CASSFGGAHNYGYTF.

This clonotype showed up just a few times. This chain links TRBV20-1 with TRBJ2-1; D not resolved. V gave up 1 base and J gave up 3 bases, with 16 bases separating them. The CDR3 runs to 16 residues. Per germline, CDR1 DFQATT and CDR2 SNEGSKA (reference sequence). CDR3 protein: CSARAAESPNYNEQFF. The CDR3, as DNA: TGCAGTGCTAGAGCCGCCGAATCACCCAACTACAATGAGCAGTTCTTC.

The rearrangement links TRBV7-2 to TRBJ2-7; perhaps TRBD1 as D (6 bases). CDR3 length equals 13 residues. The ends were cut back, 3 bases at V and 9 bases at J, with 15 bases in the middle. Germline CDR1 and CDR2: SGHTA and FQGNSA. CDR3 DNA: TGTGCCAGCAGCTTGAGTCAGGGGTATGCGCAGTACTTC. It is translated as CASSLSQGYAQYF.

This clonotype was seen only a few times. The chain recombines TRBV15 with TRBJ1-1; maybe TRBD1 (5 bases). CDR3 length equals 14 residues. Trimming took 5 bases from V and 5 from J, leaving 15 bases between them. CDR1 is LNHNV and CDR2 is YYDKDF in the germline V gene (reference sequence). CDR3 in amino acids: CATSAQGSSTEAFF. The CDR3 DNA reads as TGTGCCACCAGCGCGCAGGGATCCTCTACTGAAGCTTTCTTT.

The J gene is TRBJ1-3, the V gene TRBV11-3, with no clear D. Germline CDR1 SGHNT, CDR2 YENEEA. Trimming took 5 bases from V and 0 from J, leaving 17 bases between them. The CDR3 is made up of 17 amino acids. CDR3 sequence: CASSLRERVSSGNTIYF. Written as DNA, the CDR3 is TGTGCCAGCAGCCTAAGGGAAAGGGTCAGCTCTGGAAACACCATATATTTT.

This chain joins TRBV7-3 and TRBJ2-1; 10 bases align to TRBD2. CDR1 SGHTA and CDR2 FQGTGA come from the germline V gene. V shed 5 bases and J 3 bases; nucleotides not matched to a gene: 7. This CDR3 has 16 amino acids. The CDR3 loop reads CASSEAAGGLYNEQFF. The CDR3 coding sequence is TGTGCCAGCAGCGAGGCAGCGGGGGGGCTCTACAATGAGCAGTTCTTC.

The chain joins TRBV7-9 to TRBJ1-4; possibly TRBD1 for D (6 bases). The CDR3 consists of 15 residues. Trimming took off 4 bases at V and 7 bases at J, with 16 bases between the two ends. Germline CDR1 reads SEHNR; CDR2 reads FQNEAQ (reference sequence). CDR3 loop: CASSSQGWSGEKLFF. The CDR3 coding sequence is TGTGCCAGCAGCTCCCAGGGGTGGAGCGGTGAAAAACTGTTTTTT.

The gene calls are TRBV6-1 and TRBJ2-7, with D perhaps matching TRBD2 (6 bases). The CDR3 is 13 residues long. Per germline, CDR1 MNHNS and CDR2 SASEGT. Trimming removed 7 bases at V and 2 bases at J, with 12 bases between. The CDR3 coding sequence is TGTGCCAGCACCGTTGGCGGGACCTACGAGCAGTACTTC. Protein product: CASTVGGTYEQYF.